This entry lists 4 T cell receptor beta chains sequenced from one sample in a study of PD-1 blockade in classical Hodgkin lymphoma. TCRdb's table, derived via immunoSEQ multiplex PCR, lists solely in-frame clones and lacks some. The sample consists of 100,000 or so clones, roughly 89% of them appearing once. Time point denoted: cycle 4 day 1 (C4D1), after less than 7 weeks of nivolumab. No patient escaped relapse after autologous stem cell transplantation, and brentuximab vedotin exposure varied. The sequenced sample was peripheral blood mononuclear cells (PBMCs), obtained before the fourth cycle of nivolumab. The receptors come from a human donor with classical Hodgkin lymphoma.

V gene TRBV19 combines with J gene TRBJ1-2, with a possible D match to TRBD1 (6 bases). Trimming removed 6 bases from V and 6 bases from J, with 14 bases in between. Germline V gives CDR1 LNHDA, CDR2 SQIVND (reference sequence). This CDR3 contains 13 residues. The CDR3 here is CASSQGSNDGYTF. The CDR3 DNA sequence: TGTGCCAGTAGCCAGGGGAGCAACGATGGCTACACCTTC.

The V and J genes are TRBV5-1 and TRBJ2-1; 11 bases are a match to TRBD2. The CDR3 spans 15 residues. Germline V gives CDR1 SGHRS, CDR2 YFSETQ. V lost 4 bases, J lost 6 bases, and 6 bases stayed unmatched. The DNA for the CDR3 is TGCGCCAGCAGCATGACTAGCGGGGCACTCAATGAGCAGTTCTTC. This codes for CASSMTSGALNEQFF.

V is TRBV7-2 and J is TRBJ2-1; a possible D gene is TRBD1 (5 bases). The germline V gene has CDR1 SGHTA and CDR2 FQGNSA. V lost 8 bases, J lost 4 bases, and 15 bases lay in between. This CDR3 region has 14 residues. As DNA, the CDR3 is TGTGCCAGCCCCGGCCAGGGCGAATACAATGAGCAGTTCTTC. Protein: CASPGQGEYNEQFF.

The chain employs TRBV4-2 and TRBJ1-1, with D uncertain. The CDR3 sequence is 15 residues long. Germline V gives CDR1 LGHNA, CDR2 YNFKEQ. V was cut by 1 base and J by 8 bases, with 17 bases left in between. CDR3 loop: CASSQGEVALGEAFF. CDR3 sequence (DNA): TGTGCCAGCAGCCAAGGAGAGGTGGCCTTGGGGGAAGCTTTCTTT.